These T cell receptor beta chains were read from a single sample in a study of T cell responses to AZD1222 COVID-19 vaccine. The protocol was immunoSEQ multiplex PCR, while the TCRdb copy is restricted to in-frame clones and leaves out a portion. This sample has about 170,000 clones, with around nine tenths found just once. The sequencing here drew on peripheral blood, taken on day 0 of AZD1222 vaccination. The receptor set was obtained from an adult in good health. CDR3s include the opening cysteine and the closing phenylalanine or tryptophan. A D gene is named only where the DNA matches it firmly. Clone size is given for some rows only: seen once, a few or many times, or a class if the clone is expanded.

cdr3_aa cdr3_nt j_call clone_size v_call d_call
CASSYAGQGKNEKLFF TGTGCCAGCAGTTACGCCGGACAGGGGAAAAATGAAAAACTGTTTTTT TRBJ1-4 . TRBV7-9 TRBD1
CASSGTGLSEAFF TGTGCCAGCAGCGGGACAGGGTTGTCTGAAGCTTTCTTT TRBJ1-1 . TRBV6-5 TRBD1
CASSLNRGAYEQYF TGTGCCAGCAGCTTAAACAGGGGAGCATACGAGCAGTACTTC TRBJ2-7 . TRBV7-9 TRBD1
CATSRDRGQGNPGQPVQETQYF TGTGCCACCAGCAGAGACAGGGGACAGGGGAACCCGGGTCAACCTGTCCAAGAGACCCAGTACTTC TRBJ2-5 once TRBV15 TRBD1
CASSPGLAGAETQYF TGTGCCAGCAGCCCCGGACTAGCGGGGGCAGAGACCCAGTACTTC TRBJ2-5 . TRBV13 TRBD2
CASSFGQRNQPQHF TGTGCCAGCAGTTTTGGACAGAGAAATCAGCCCCAGCATTTT TRBJ1-5 . TRBV28 .
CASSYSQGVNTEAFF TGTGCCAGCAGTTACTCACAGGGGGTGAACACTGAAGCTTTCTTT TRBJ1-1 . TRBV6-5 TRBD1
CASSYSKGRRNTGELFF TGTGCCAGCAGTTACTCGAAGGGGCGGAGGAACACCGGGGAGCTGTTTTTT TRBJ2-2 . TRBV6-2/TRBV6-3 .
CASSPDRYYGYTF TGTGCCAGCAGCCCGGACAGGTACTATGGCTACACCTTC TRBJ1-2 once TRBV7-6 TRBD1
CASSLTGAYNSPLHF TGTGCCAGCAGCTTAACAGGGGCGTACAATTCACCCCTCCACTTT TRBJ1-6 . TRBV11-3 TRBD1
CARTPVLATGDTEAFF TGTGCCAGAACCCCCGTACTCGCGACAGGGGATACTGAAGCTTTCTTT TRBJ1-1 . TRBV30 TRBD1